This T cell receptor (beta chain) was profiled in a study of a mutant IDH1 vaccine in newly diagnosed glioma. The CDR3 length is 13 residues. Trimming removed 5 bases from V and 5 bases from J, with 12 bases in between. Germline V lookup: CDR1 LNHDA, CDR2 SQIVND (reference sequence). Here immunoSEQ multiplex PCR was the method, and the copy in TCRdb shows in-frame clones only, minus some. This sample carries roughly 36,000 clones, roughly 88% of them seen once, and the ten largest clones take about 2.3%. Time point of the sample: week 23, last vaccination. In every dose of vaccine, 300 ug of mutant IDH1 20-mer peptide was given alongside topical imiquimod. Donors' newly diagnosed IDH1-mutant WHO grade 3 or 4 astrocytomas lacked nuclear ATRX. The study's findings and limits: The study observed vaccine-induced immune responses in just over 90% of patients.

As to this clone: The antigen remains unidentified.

The clonotype originates from a man aged 35 to 55 with glioma. This specimen was PBMCs, taken from a glioma patient whose treatment included an IDH1 peptide vaccine. The chain recombines TRBV19 with TRBJ1-1, with D tentatively TRBD1 (6 bases). The CDR3 bases are TGTGCCAGTAGTCAGACCCAGGGGACTGAAGCTTTCTTT. This sequence encodes CASSQTQGTEAFF.